The present entry profiles one TCR beta chain with its context. This entry comes from a study of CD8 T cells in Susac syndrome. Both CD4+ and CD8+ T cells were negatively isolated, and TEMRA cells underwent FACS enrichment. Random hexamers primed reverse transcription of about 0.5 to 1 ug RNA. The amplification used immunoSEQ multiplex PCR on TCR beta CDR3; it spanned 54 Vbeta and 13 Jbeta. TCRdb re-analysed the immunoSEQ multiplex PCR reads in MiXCR, keeping a single row per CDR3 protein. This table has some 260,000 distinct CDR3 sequences, roughly 84% appearing once. This clonotype was sampled from a human donor with multiple sclerosis. Sequenced: CD8+ T cells from PBMCs.

The DNA of the CDR3 is TGCGCCAGCAGCTTAAGTCAGGGAAATGAAGCTTTCTTT. It is translated as CASSLSQGNEAFF. The chain uses TRBV5-1 and TRBJ1-1; TRBD1 might be the D (5 bases). Looked up from germline, CDR1 is SGHRS and CDR2 is YFSETQ. Trimming pared 2 bases from V and 7 bases from J, leaving 12 bases between. The CDR3 length is 13 residues.